Listed below are T cell receptor beta chains from one sample, sequenced in a study of blood T cell repertoires in COVID-19. Sequencing used immunoSEQ multiplex PCR; TCRdb keeps in-frame clones, though not all of them. The table records 35,000 to 40,000 clones, around 85% of them present only once. Sequencing input: peripheral blood. The source of these receptors is a man between 65 and 85 years old with acute or convalescent COVID-19. Each CDR3 is given with its conserved first and last residue. D genes are given only for firm matches. Clone size appears in some rows only: once, few, many, or a class for an expanded clone.

CDR3 DNA	CDR3 protein	V gene	J gene	clone size	D gene
TGTGCCAGCAGCCCCGTGGGGGGGGTAGGCACTGAAGCTTTCTTT	CASSPVGGVGTEAFF	TRBV9	TRBJ1-1	.	.
TGTGCCAGCAGTGACCTGAACTATGGCTACACCTTC	CASSDLNYGYTF	TRBV2	TRBJ1-2	.	.
TGTGCCAGCAGTTTTCGGGAGCAGAATACGCAGTATTTT	CASSFREQNTQYF	TRBV27	TRBJ2-3	few	.
TGTGCCAGCCGGACAGGGGGGCGAGAAAAACTGTTTTTT	CASRTGGREKLFF	TRBV19	TRBJ1-4	.	TRBD1
TGTGCCAGCAGTCTTTCAGCCGGGGAGCTGTTTTTT	CASSLSAGELFF	TRBV12-3/TRBV12-4	TRBJ2-2	.	.
TGTGCCAGCAGCAGTCCGGCCCTAGCGTCGGATACGCAGTATTTT	CASSSPALASDTQYF	TRBV7-2	TRBJ2-3	.	.
TGTGCCAGCAGCTCTCCTGGGCCTCAGGGTAGCGGGGAGCTGTTTTTT	CASSSPGPQGSGELFF	TRBV7-3	TRBJ2-2	.	.
TGTGCCAGCAGCTTAGGGACAAACATGAACACTGAAGCTTTCTTT	CASSLGTNMNTEAFF	TRBV7-9	TRBJ1-1	.	.
TGTGCCAGCACCCTGACAGGGTACACTGAAGCTTTCTTT	CASTLTGYTEAFF	TRBV12-3/TRBV12-4	TRBJ1-1	.	TRBD1
TGTGCCAGCAGTTTTCGCGGACAGGGTACAGATACGCAGTATTTT	CASSFRGQGTDTQYF	TRBV28	TRBJ2-3	.	TRBD1
TGCAGCGCTGATGCAGGGGAAGATACGCAGTATTTT	CSADAGEDTQYF	TRBV29-1	TRBJ2-3	.	.
TGTGCCAGCAGTTCCCCGGGACAGGGACGATTAGGGGACTATGGCTACACCTTC	CASSSPGQGRLGDYGYTF	TRBV28	TRBJ1-2	.	TRBD1
TGTGCCAGCAGCCAAGTCAGGGGACCTAATGAAAAACTGTTTTTT	CASSQVRGPNEKLFF	TRBV3-1/TRBV3-2	TRBJ1-4	few	.
TGCAGCGCCGACGGGAGGGCGGGGACAGATACGCAGTATTTT	CSADGRAGTDTQYF	TRBV29-1	TRBJ2-3	.	TRBD2
TGTGCCAGCAGCTTAACCAGGGGCCCTTTCCAAGAGACCCAGTACTTC	CASSLTRGPFQETQYF	TRBV7-8	TRBJ2-5	.	.
TGTGCCAGCACCTCCCAGGGGGCCGGGTATAATTCACCCCTCCACTTT	CASTSQGAGYNSPLHF	TRBV5-4	TRBJ1-6	once	TRBD1
TGTGCCAGCAGCTCGACTAGCGGGAAGACCCTCTACAATGAGCAGTTCTTC	CASSSTSGKTLYNEQFF	TRBV7-2	TRBJ2-1	.	TRBD2
TGCGCCAGCAGCTTGGAAACAGACAGGGCGGTCTACGAGCAGTACTTC	CASSLETDRAVYEQYF	TRBV5-1	TRBJ2-7	.	TRBD1
TGTGCCAGCAGCGTAGGGACAGGACCGAACACTGAAGCTTTCTTT	CASSVGTGPNTEAFF	TRBV9	TRBJ1-1	.	TRBD1
TGCGCCAGCAGCTCCGGGACTACCACCTACAATGAGCAGTTCTTC	CASSSGTTTYNEQFF	TRBV5-1	TRBJ2-1	.	TRBD2
TGTGCCAGCAGCAAACGACCGGGACAGCGGGTGACCAATGAGCAGTTCTTC	CASSKRPGQRVTNEQFF	TRBV7-3	TRBJ2-1	.	.
TGCGCCAGCAGCCCAGGGACAGGGAGTTTCTACGAGCAGTACTTC	CASSPGTGSFYEQYF	TRBV4-1	TRBJ2-7	few	TRBD1
TGTGCCAGCAGCCCCAGGGGGCTAGCGGCGAACACCGGGGAGCTGTTTTTT	CASSPRGLAANTGELFF	TRBV7-2	TRBJ2-2	.	.
TGCGCCAGCAGCCAAGATAGCTCCTACAATGAGCAGTTCTTC	CASSQDSSYNEQFF	TRBV4-3	TRBJ2-1	.	.
TGTGCCAGCTGCCAGGGTTCCTACAATGAGCAGTTCTTC	CASCQGSYNEQFF	TRBV12-3/TRBV12-4	TRBJ2-1	.	.
TGTGCCAGCAGCGTGGGACAGGACAGAAGTGGCTACACCTTC	CASSVGQDRSGYTF	TRBV9	TRBJ1-2	.	TRBD1
TGTGCCAGCAGCTTTGGTTCTCCGGGTACAGATACGCAGTATTTT	CASSFGSPGTDTQYF	TRBV7-2	TRBJ2-3	.	.
TGCGCCAGCACTAAGACAGGCCGTCACTACGAGCAGTACTTC	CASTKTGRHYEQYF	TRBV5-1	TRBJ2-7	.	.
TGTGCCAGCAGCTTGGGGAGCTCCTATAATTCACCCCTCCACTTT	CASSLGSSYNSPLHF	TRBV7-9	TRBJ1-6	.	.
TGTGCCAGCAGCTCGGTTAGCGGGAGCCAAGAGACCCAGTACTTC	CASSSVSGSQETQYF	TRBV7-3	TRBJ2-5	.	TRBD2
TGTGCCAGCAGCGTAAGTCCGGGGTACACTGAAGCTTTCTTT	CASSVSPGYTEAFF	TRBV9	TRBJ1-1	.	.
TGTGCCAGCAGTTTAACAGGGTTTTTGGATACGCAGTATTTT	CASSLTGFLDTQYF	TRBV27	TRBJ2-3	once	.
TGTGCCAGCAGTTTTTTTCTGTACACTGAAGCTTTCTTT	CASSFFLYTEAFF	TRBV12-3/TRBV12-4	TRBJ1-1	.	.
TGTGCCAGCAGCAATCCCCCCGGGACAGTTAACTATGGCTACACCTTC	CASSNPPGTVNYGYTF	TRBV21-1	TRBJ1-2	.	.
TGTGCCAGCAGCTTCCGGACAGAGAACACTGAAGCTTTCTTT	CASSFRTENTEAFF	TRBV5-5	TRBJ1-1	.	.
TGTGCCAGCAGTTCAACAGGGTACGGAAATCAGCCCCAGCATTTT	CASSSTGYGNQPQHF	TRBV6-2/TRBV6-3	TRBJ1-5	.	.
TGTGCCAGCAGCCAAGAATACGGCAATGAGCAGTTCTTC	CASSQEYGNEQFF	TRBV3-1/TRBV3-2	TRBJ2-1	.	.
TGTGCCAGCAGCGCCCGCCGGGAGCTCACCGGGGAGCTGTTTTTT	CASSARRELTGELFF	TRBV14	TRBJ2-2	.	.
TGTGCCACCAGTGATGGACTAGCGGGAGCGGGGGGGGAGCAGTTCTTC	CATSDGLAGAGGEQFF	TRBV24-1	TRBJ2-1	.	TRBD2
TGTGCCAGCAGCTTAGCCGGGAACTCTGAAGCTTTCTTT	CASSLAGNSEAFF	TRBV7-9	TRBJ1-1	.	.
TGTGCCAGCAGCCAAGGACAGGATCAGCCCCAGCATTTT	CASSQGQDQPQHF	TRBV4-2	TRBJ1-5	.	.
TGTGCCAGCAGTTACCAGATTGATATGAACACTGAAGCTTTCTTT	CASSYQIDMNTEAFF	TRBV6-5	TRBJ1-1	.	.